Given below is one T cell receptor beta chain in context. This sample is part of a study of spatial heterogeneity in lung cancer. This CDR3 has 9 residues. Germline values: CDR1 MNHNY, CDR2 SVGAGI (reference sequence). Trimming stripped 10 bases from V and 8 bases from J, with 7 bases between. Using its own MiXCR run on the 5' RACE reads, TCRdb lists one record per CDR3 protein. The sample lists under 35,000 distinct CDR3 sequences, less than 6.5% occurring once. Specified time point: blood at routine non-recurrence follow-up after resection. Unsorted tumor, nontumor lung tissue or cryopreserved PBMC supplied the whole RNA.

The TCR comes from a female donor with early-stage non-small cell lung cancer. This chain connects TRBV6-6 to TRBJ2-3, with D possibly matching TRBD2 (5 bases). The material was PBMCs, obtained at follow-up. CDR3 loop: CATEGTQYF. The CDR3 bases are TGTGCCACCGAGGGTACGCAGTATTTT.